This paragraph reports one T cell receptor (beta chain). This entry is derived from a study of blood T cell repertoires in COVID-19. Study-level background: From the United States, Italy and Spain came samples of acute and convalescent COVID-19. Nucleic acid was either cDNA or gDNA, and it came from T cells, B-cell-depleted T cells, or PBMCs.

In the original workflow: Estimation of nucleated cell counts was performed using reference gene primer amplification. Clones were read by immunoSEQ multiplex PCR, and TCRdb kept only the in-frame ones, dropping some. V and J calls and clone size come straight from that table; D and trimming were deduced from the DNA. The repertoire holds some 320,000 clones, with almost 85% as singletons. From germline, CDR1 is MNHEY and CDR2 SVGAGI. Trimming left V 7 bases short and J 4 bases short, with 20 bases between. CDR3 length: 15 amino acids. V usage is TRBV6-5 and J usage is TRBJ2-7; possible D gene TRBD1, 6 bases. The clonotype was recovered from a human donor in a cohort sampled during active COVID-19. Sequencing was performed on peripheral blood. The chain's CDR3 is CASIPPSGVWYEQYF. Here the CDR3 DNA reads TGTGCCAGCATCCCACCCTCAGGGGTTTGGTACGAGCAGTACTTC.